The subject of this entry is one T cell receptor beta chain. This specimen belongs to a study of blood T cell repertoires in COVID-19. Whole-study context: Specimens from acute and convalescent COVID-19 originated in the United States, Italy and Spain. In each case, the material was cDNA or gDNA derived from T cells, B-cell-depleted T cells, or PBMCs.

Looked up from germline, CDR1 is SEHNR and CDR2 is FQNEAQ (reference sequence). The CDR3 loop spans 14 amino acids. With 5 bases clipped from V and 5 bases from J, the junction kept 5 bases outside the gene matches. In the original workflow: Estimates of nucleated cell counts were drawn from the amplification of reference gene primers. The protocol was immunoSEQ multiplex PCR, while the TCRdb copy is restricted to in-frame clones and leaves out a portion. V and J calls plus clone size are reproduced from that table; the DNA served to infer D and trimming. This table has some 290,000 clones, roughly 90% appearing once.

This receptor was identified in a woman aged 25 to 39 with COVID-19, enrolled during active disease. Material: peripheral blood. The chain is built from TRBV7-9 and TRBJ2-5; 10 bases are a match to TRBD1. CDR3: CASSRQGARETQYF. CDR3 DNA sequence: TGTGCCAGCAGCCGACAGGGGGCGAGGGAGACCCAGTACTTC.